This T cell receptor beta chain comes out of a study of T cells in Graves' hyperthyroidism and ophthalmopathy. General study points: Ophthalmopathy was model-predicted a median about 6.7 months pre-onset. Most thyroid clonotypes that were expanded above 0.001 also turned up in blood. A 13 V-J model separated ophthalmopathy from stable hyperthyroidism.

In its sample, this clonotype was seen many times. What it recognizes is unknown. In making diagnoses, clinical symptoms, serum thyroxine and TRAb, thyroid ultrasound and orbital computed tomography were all used. From germline, CDR1 is MNHNS and CDR2 SASEGT. The CDR3 consists of 14 residues. V gave up 8 bases and J gave up 3 bases, with 15 bases separating them. Researchers amplified the TCR beta CDR3 regions from RNA transcripts. First-round RT-PCR targeting the TCR CDR3 was performed with the HTBI primer set. TCRdb called the multiplex PCR reads again in MiXCR, with one record for every CDR3 protein. The table includes about 270,000 distinct CDR3 sequences, about 20% detected once.

The specimen was blood. The TCR originated in a man aged 25-45 years with Graves' ophthalmopathy. The chain links TRBV6-1 to TRBJ2-3; D not certain. DNA for the CDR3: TGTGCCAGCGCCCGAGCACGAGAAACAGATACGCAGTATTTT. It codes for CASARARETDTQYF.